This record looks at one TCR beta chain sequence and its context. The antigen remains undetermined. Here immunoSEQ multiplex PCR was the method, and the copy in TCRdb shows in-frame clones only, minus some. The data contain 58,000 or so clones, roughly 83% of them singletons. This record comes from a study of OX40 agonist ivuxolimab in advanced cancers. Study as a whole: An agonistic human IgG2 monoclonal antibody against OX40 (CD134) was given.

Study observations and caveats: Partial responders at 0.1-3.0 mg/kg showed near-lowest clonal expansion.

Sequencing used CD4+ or CD8+ T cells sorted from blood, obtained in a trial of the OX40 agonist ivuxolimab. This TCR came from an adult with an advanced solid tumor such as melanoma, head and neck, liver or kidney cancer.

In DNA, the CDR3 is TGTGCCTTACATCCGAGGGGGGTATCCGTTCCGCAGTATTTT. Protein sequence: CALHPRGVSVPQYF. The chain is built from TRBV6-4 and TRBJ2-3, with D perhaps matching TRBD1 or TRBD2 (6 bases each). From germline, CDR1 is MRHNA and CDR2 SNTAGT. Trimming removed 11 bases from V and 10 bases from J, with 25 bases in between. This CDR3 contains 14 residues.